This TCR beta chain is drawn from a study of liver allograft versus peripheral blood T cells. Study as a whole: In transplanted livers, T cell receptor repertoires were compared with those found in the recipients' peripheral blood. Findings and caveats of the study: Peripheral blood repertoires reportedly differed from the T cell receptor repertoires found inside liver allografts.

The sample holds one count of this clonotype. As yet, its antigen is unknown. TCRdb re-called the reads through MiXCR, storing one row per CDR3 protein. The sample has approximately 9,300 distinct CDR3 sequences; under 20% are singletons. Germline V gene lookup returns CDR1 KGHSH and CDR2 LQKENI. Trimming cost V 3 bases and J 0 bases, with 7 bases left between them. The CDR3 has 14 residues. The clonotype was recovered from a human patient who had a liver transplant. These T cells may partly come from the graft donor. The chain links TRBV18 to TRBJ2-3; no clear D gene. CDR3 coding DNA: TGTGCCAGCTCACCTTACGCGAGCACAGATACGCAGTATTTT. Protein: CASSPYASTDTQYF.